The present TCR beta chain was sequenced within a study of memory CD4+ T cells and cytomegalovirus serostatus. Study-level information: Of the healthy Belgian adults, fewer than 10 were CMV seropositive and 24 seronegative.

The germline V gene has CDR1 MDHEN and CDR2 SYDVKM. V was clipped by 8 bases and J by 2 bases; unmatched bases: 8. The CDR3 sequence is 15 residues long. This clone was observed a handful of times. Sequencing used immunoSEQ multiplex PCR; TCRdb keeps in-frame clones, though not all of them. The data show approximately 50,000 clones, roughly three quarters seen once. The sort gate was single viable CD3+CD4+CD8-CD45RO+ cells for memory CD4+ T cells. Positive selection with CD4 microbeads enriched total CD4+ T cells. The sequence was obtained from an adult in good health and CMV-seronegative. The chain uses TRBV28 and TRBJ2-1; 8 nucleotides match TRBD2. The source material was memory CD4+ T cells from blood. The CDR3 bases are TGTGCCAGCGCGGCTCCGGGACTAGCCTACAATGAGCAGTTCTTC. Translating gives CASAAPGLAYNEQFF.